The TCR beta chain under discussion was sequenced for a study of somatic mutations in cytotoxic T cells in rheumatoid arthritis. Study information: Blood from the patient (approximately 30 ml EDTA) was drawn right after diagnosis, pretreatment. Study-level points and caveats: Only rheumatoid arthritis patients, not healthy controls, showed CD8+ clonality increasing with age.

Notes on this clone: Its antigen remains unidentified.

Looked up from germline, CDR1 is MDHEN and CDR2 is SYDVKM. This CDR3 contains 17 residues. After removal of 5 bases from V and 3 bases from J, the junction contained 11 bases not matched to a gene. Generated by immunoSEQ multiplex PCR, the TCRdb table keeps only in-frame clones and is missing some. The data hold about 10,000 clones, with around nine tenths observed a single time. What was sequenced was CD4+ T cells sorted from blood. The sequence was obtained from a woman aged 18-29 years with rheumatoid arthritis. The J gene is TRBJ2-3, the V gene TRBV28; TRBD2 agrees at 10 bases. The CDR3 is CASSGERGGLITDTQYF. The CDR3 nucleotides are TGTGCCAGCAGTGGGGAGCGGGGGGGCCTGATAACAGATACGCAGTATTTT.